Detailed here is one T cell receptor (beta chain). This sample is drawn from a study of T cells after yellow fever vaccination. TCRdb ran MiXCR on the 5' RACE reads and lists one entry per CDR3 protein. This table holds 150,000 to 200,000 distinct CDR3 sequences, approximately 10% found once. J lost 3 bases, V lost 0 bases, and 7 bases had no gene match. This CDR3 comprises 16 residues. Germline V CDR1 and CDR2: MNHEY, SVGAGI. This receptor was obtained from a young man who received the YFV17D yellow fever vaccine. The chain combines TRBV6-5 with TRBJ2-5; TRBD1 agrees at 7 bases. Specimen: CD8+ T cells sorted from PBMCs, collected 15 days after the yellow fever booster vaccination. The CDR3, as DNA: TGTGCCAGCAGTTACTCGTTAGGGGGCATAGAAGAGACCCAGTACTTC. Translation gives CASSYSLGGIEETQYF.